This is a list of T cell receptor beta chains from one sample in a study of cytomegalovirus exposure and HLA in healthy donors. The method was immunoSEQ multiplex PCR; TCRdb's version includes in-frame clones alone and lacks a portion of them. Here the sample spans about 170,000 clones, 60% to 85% being singletons. Sample: PBMCs. The receptor source for this set is a female donor in good health and CMV-seronegative. The CDR3 runs from the conserved cysteine through the conserved F or W. D genes are given only for firm matches. Size is stated for part of the rows, as once, few or many counts, or as a class when the clone is expanded.

d_gene	j_gene	v_gene	abundance	CDR3nt	CDR3aa
TRBD2	TRBJ2-7	TRBV27	NA	TGTGCCAGCAGTTTCCAGCGGGGGAGCTCCTACGAGCAGTACTTC	CASSFQRGSSYEQYF
TRBD1	TRBJ2-7	TRBV10-2	NA	TGCGCCAGCAGTGGGAGAGGGGGCCTCGAGCAGTACTTC	CASSGRGGLEQYF
TRBD2	TRBJ2-7	TRBV4-1	few	TGCGCCAGCAGCTGGGAGACTAGCGGGGGGCACACCTACGAGCAGTACTTC	CASSWETSGGHTYEQYF
NA	TRBJ2-1	TRBV29-1	NA	TGCAGCGTTGTGGTACCACAGGGATTTGGAGCTAAGCAGTTCTTC	CSVVVPQGFGAKQFF
NA	TRBJ2-7	TRBV5-8	once	TGTGCCAGCAGCCCCGGACTGGGTTCCTACGAGCAGTACTTC	CASSPGLGSYEQYF
TRBD2	TRBJ2-7	TRBV4-1	NA	TGCGCCAGCAGCCAAGAGGGACTAGCGGGCTCCTACGAGCAGTACTTC	CASSQEGLAGSYEQYF
TRBD1	TRBJ2-7	TRBV4-1	NA	TGCGCCAGCAGCCAGGCGACAGGGCGAGAGCAGTACTTC	CASSQATGREQYF
NA	TRBJ1-6	TRBV7-2	NA	TGTGCCAGCAGCTTAGCGCGGACAGATAATTCACCCCTCCACTTT	CASSLARTDNSPLHF
NA	TRBJ1-4	TRBV7-9	NA	TGTGCCAGCAGCTTAGGGATCTCAGAGGTGAATGAAAAACTGTTTTTT	CASSLGISEVNEKLFF
NA	TRBJ2-7	TRBV7-2	NA	TGTGCCAGCAGCCGGAGCTCCTACGAGCAGTACTTC	CASSRSSYEQYF
TRBD1	TRBJ2-3	TRBV7-3	NA	TGTGCCAGCAGCTTAGTAGGGGGCCGCCTCGATACGCAGTATTTT	CASSLVGGRLDTQYF